Presented here are 26 T cell receptor beta chains from one specimen sequenced in a study of OX40 agonist ivuxolimab in advanced cancers. This table comes from immunoSEQ multiplex PCR, and its TCRdb copy is limited to in-frame clones, with some not included. In the table there are some 28,000 clones, around 88% of which are singletons. The sample consisted of CD4+ or CD8+ T cells sorted from blood, taken in a trial of the OX40 agonist ivuxolimab. Every receptor here comes from an adult with an advanced solid tumor such as melanoma, head and neck, liver or kidney cancer.

The chain couples TRBV12-5 to TRBJ1-2, with 7 bases fitting TRBD1. This CDR3 has 13 amino acids. J was trimmed by 3 bases and V by 4 bases; bases with no gene match: 2. Germline CDR1 LGHNT, CDR2 FRNRAP. The CDR3 DNA reads as TGTGCTAGTGGTTGGGACAGCTACTATGGCTACACCTTC. Encoded protein: CASGWDSYYGYTF.

The chain carries TRBV5-1 and TRBJ2-7; the D is unclear. Germline CDR1 and CDR2: SGHRS and YFSETQ. Trimming left V 4 bases short and J 3 bases short, with 11 bases between. The CDR3 is 13 residues long. This CDR3 reads CASSQPPGYEQYF. The CDR3 DNA is TGCGCCAGCAGCCAACCCCCGGGCTACGAGCAGTACTTC.

V and J are TRBV6-1 and TRBJ1-2; TRBD1 matches 9 bases. This CDR3 is built from 16 residues. Germline V lookup: CDR1 MNHNS, CDR2 SASEGT. Trimming at V came to 3 bases and at J to 4 bases, leaving 9 bases not matched to a gene. The CDR3 protein is CASSDHTGGAFYGYTF. For the CDR3, the DNA is TGTGCCAGCAGTGACCACACAGGGGGCGCCTTCTATGGCTACACCTTC.

V gene TRBV28 combines with J gene TRBJ1-2, with D maybe TRBD1 (5 bases). This CDR3 region has 13 residues. The germline V gene has CDR1 MDHEN and CDR2 SYDVKM. V was pared by 6 bases and J by 5 bases, with 13 bases between. The DNA for the CDR3 is TGTGCCAGCAGAGATCCTGGGGCATATGGCTACACCTTC. Protein product: CASRDPGAYGYTF.

This clone appeared a few times. The chain uses TRBV6-6 and TRBJ1-1, with D tentatively TRBD1 (5 bases). Trimming removed 4 bases from V and 0 bases from J, with 12 bases in between. The CDR3 sequence is 15 residues long. Looked up from germline, CDR1 is MNHNY and CDR2 is SVGAGI (reference sequence). This CDR3 is CASSLTVELNTEAFF. The CDR3 nucleotides are TGTGCCAGCAGTTTGACAGTCGAACTGAACACTGAAGCTTTCTTT.

The genes are TRBV7-9 and TRBJ1-2; D is possibly TRBD1 (5 bases). The ends were cut back, 1 base at V and 14 bases at J, with 11 bases in the middle. The CDR3 length is 11 residues. Per the germline V gene, CDR1 is SEHNR and CDR2 is FQNEAQ (reference sequence). CDR3 amino acids: CASSLVGDSTF. The CDR3 nucleotides read TGTGCCAGCAGCTTAGTAGGGGATTCTACCTTC.

The rearrangement joins TRBV9 to TRBJ2-3; the D is unclear. This CDR3 is built from 16 residues. Germline V gives CDR1 SGDLS, CDR2 YYNGEE. The ends were cut back, 4 bases at V and 0 bases at J, with 15 bases in the middle. CDR3 DNA: TGTGCCAGCAGCCCGTGGACGGATACTAGCACAGATACGCAGTATTTT. Its translation: CASSPWTDTSTDTQYF.

This clone was found once. This chain links TRBV27 with TRBJ1-5, with a tentative D call TRBD1 (5 bases). Trimming removed 4 bases at V and 2 bases at J, with 12 bases between. Germline CDR1 and CDR2: MNHEY and SMNVEV (reference sequence). The CDR3 loop spans 15 amino acids. This CDR3 reads CASSSGAVGNQPQHF. The CDR3 DNA is TGTGCCAGCAGTTCCGGGGCAGTTGGCAATCAGCCCCAGCATTTT.

The genes are TRBV5-1 and TRBJ1-2; 11 positions match TRBD1. Germline V gene lookup returns CDR1 SGHRS and CDR2 YFSETQ. With V trimmed by 3 bases and J by 3 bases, 1 base remained unmatched. The CDR3 has 14 residues. CDR3 loop: CASSWTGGDYGYTF. CDR3 sequence (DNA): TGCGCCAGCAGCTGGACAGGGGGCGACTATGGCTACACCTTC.

V is TRBV14 and J is TRBJ2-7; D uncertain. Looked up from germline, CDR1 is SGHDN and CDR2 is FVKESK. V dropped 2 bases and J dropped 4 bases, with 9 bases sitting between them. The CDR3 totals 13 residues. CDR3 sequence reads: CASSQFYLYEQYF. The CDR3 region has the DNA TGTGCCAGCAGCCAATTCTACCTTTACGAGCAGTACTTC.

The chain recombines TRBV5-1 with TRBJ1-1; D remains unclear. The CDR3 extends over 13 amino acids. Per the germline V gene, CDR1 is SGHRS and CDR2 is YFSETQ. V was shortened by 0 bases and J by 1 base, with 4 bases between the two germline ends. The CDR3: CASSLDWNTEAFF. Written as DNA, the CDR3 is TGCGCCAGCAGCTTGGACTGGAACACTGAAGCTTTCTTT.

The J gene is TRBJ2-5, the V gene TRBV7-9, with 7 bases fitting TRBD1. The germline CDR1 and CDR2 sequences are SEHNR and FQNEAQ (reference sequence). The CDR3 has 15 amino acids. The J segment lost 5 bases and the V segment lost 1 base, leaving 7 bases of the junction unmatched. DNA for the CDR3: TGTGCCAGCAGCTTAGGGTCTGGGACAGAGGAGACCCAGTACTTC. Translation: CASSLGSGTEETQYF.

The chain employs TRBV2 and TRBJ1-6; 7 nucleotides line up with TRBD1. The V gene's germline CDR1 is SNHLY and CDR2 FYNNEI. Trimming at V came to 7 bases and at J to 8 bases, leaving 14 bases not matched to a gene. The CDR3 contains 16 residues. In nucleotides, the CDR3 is TGTGCCAGCATTATACAGGGGAGGAGTGATTATTCACCCCTCCACTTT. Translating gives CASIIQGRSDYSPLHF.

The genes are TRBV7-9 and TRBJ2-1; no clear D. The germline CDR1 and CDR2 sequences are SEHNR and FQNEAQ (reference sequence). The CDR3 extends over 13 amino acids. The V end was cut by 7 bases, the J end by 8 bases, with 15 bases between. CDR3 bases: TGTGCCAGCAACCCGGACCCCATGTATGAGCAGTTCTTC. Its translation is CASNPDPMYEQFF.

This chain joins TRBV30 and TRBJ2-5, with 7 positions matching TRBD1. The CDR3 has 15 amino acids. Germline assignment: CDR1 GTSNPN and CDR2 SVGIG (reference sequence). The junction had 13 bases not matched to a gene; V was cut back by 2 bases and J by 7 bases. CDR3 loop: CAWSSPGTVGRTQYF. CDR3 nucleotide sequence: TGTGCCTGGAGTTCCCCCGGGACAGTGGGCAGGACCCAGTACTTC.

The CDR3 region has the DNA TGTGCCAGCAGCTTGGCCGGACTTGAGCAGTACTTC. Translating it yields CASSLAGLEQYF. V is TRBV5-4 and J is TRBJ2-7, with a weak D call TRBD2 (5 bases). The CDR3 sequence is 12 residues long. The V gene's germline CDR1 is SGHNT and CDR2 YYREEE (reference sequence). V lost 0 bases to trimming and J lost 7 bases, with 8 bases between them.

The chain has TRBV2 and TRBJ2-5; 7 nucleotides match TRBD2. Unmatched junction bases numbered 10, after V lost 5 bases and J lost 4 bases. The germline gives CDR1 SNHLY, CDR2 FYNNEI. The CDR3 is 15 amino acids. The CDR3 sequence: CASSWDYSGGETQYF. In nucleotides, the CDR3 is TGTGCCAGCAGTTGGGATTATTCGGGGGGAGAGACCCAGTACTTC.

The V call is TRBV6-5, the J call TRBJ2-7, with 12 positions matching TRBD1. V was clipped by 2 bases and J by 3 bases; unmatched bases: 5. The CDR3 is 16 amino acids. The germline gives CDR1 MNHEY, CDR2 SVGAGI. The CDR3 DNA reads as TGTGCCAGCAGTTACCGGGACAGGGGGCCCTACTACGAGCAGTACTTC. Its protein product is CASSYRDRGPYYEQYF.

The V call is TRBV27, the J call TRBJ1-2; D remains ambiguous. CDR3 size: 13 residues. The V end was cut by 10 bases, the J end by 0 bases, with 12 bases between. Germline V gene data show CDR1 as MNHEY and CDR2 as SMNVEV (reference sequence). The CDR3 coding sequence is TGTGCCACTCGAGGACGAACTAACTATGGCTACACCTTC. It specifies CATRGRTNYGYTF.

The V and J genes are TRBV5-1 and TRBJ2-7; 7 nucleotides line up with TRBD1. The CDR3 sequence is 15 residues long. V trimming: 4 bases; J trimming: 1 base; junction bases outside the gene matches: 8. Looked up from germline, CDR1 is SGHRS and CDR2 is YFSETQ. The CDR3 loop is CASSPSTGFSYEQYF. The CDR3 DNA sequence: TGCGCCAGCAGCCCGTCGACAGGGTTTTCCTACGAGCAGTACTTC. Full variable domain (outside the CDR3, taken from reference TRBV5-1 and TRBJ2-7): KAGVTQTPRYLIKTRGQQVTLSCSPISGHRSVSWYQQTPGQGLQFLFEYFSETQRNKGNFPGRFSGRQFSNSRSEMNVSTLELGDSALYLCASSPSTGFSYEQYFGPGTRLTVT.

The chain has TRBV7-8 and TRBJ2-1, with 7 bases that match TRBD1. J lost 8 bases, V lost 4 bases, and 14 bases had no gene match. This CDR3 region has 16 residues. Germline V gene sequence: CDR1 SGHVS, CDR2 FQNEAQ. The CDR3 protein is CASSSTGTEFDDEQFF. CDR3 nucleotides: TGTGCCAGCAGCTCCACCGGGACAGAGTTTGATGATGAGCAGTTCTTC.

This clone is medium-sized within its sample. The V and J genes are TRBV6-1 and TRBJ2-4, with D perhaps matching TRBD1 (6 bases). Looked up from germline, CDR1 is MNHNS and CDR2 is SASEGT. Trimming pared 1 base from V and 9 bases from J, leaving 13 bases between. This CDR3 spans 14 amino acids. The CDR3 loop reads CASSEVVGGGIQYF. The CDR3 bases are TGTGCCAGCAGTGAAGTGGTAGGGGGTGGCATTCAGTACTTC.

The CDR3 spells CASSLDGTGVHGREFF. The CDR3, as DNA: TGTGCCAGCAGCTTAGATGGGACAGGGGTTCACGGACGGGAGTTCTTC. V usage is TRBV7-6 and J usage is TRBJ2-1; 10 nucleotides match TRBD1. The V gene end was trimmed by 1 base and the J gene end by 14 bases; junction bases not matched to a gene: 14. Germline CDR1 reads SGHVS; CDR2 reads FNYEAQ. The CDR3 totals 16 residues.

The rearrangement links TRBV19 to TRBJ2-1; 13 positions agree with TRBD2. The CDR3 runs to 15 residues. Germline-derived CDR1 and CDR2 are LNHDA and SQIVND (reference sequence). Trimming cost V 5 bases and J 6 bases; bases outside gene matches: 4. The CDR3 here is CASSVLAGGPNEQFF. DNA of the CDR3: TGTGCCAGTAGTGTACTAGCGGGGGGGCCCAATGAGCAGTTCTTC.

The V gene is TRBV7-8, the J gene TRBJ1-4; weak D call: TRBD1 (5 bases). The V and J ends lost 3 bases and 8 bases respectively, with 10 bases between them. The V gene's germline CDR1 is SGHVS and CDR2 FQNEAQ. This CDR3 region has 13 residues. The DNA for the CDR3 is TGTGCCAGCAGCTTCGGGGGGTGGGAAAAACTGTTTTTT. The encoded protein is CASSFGGWEKLFF.

CDR3 sequence reads: CASTIQGGWDQPQHF. As DNA, the CDR3 is TGTGCCAGCACCATTCAAGGAGGTTGGGATCAGCCCCAGCATTTT. This chain uses TRBV27 with TRBJ1-5; the D is unclear. CDR3 size: 15 residues. Trimming stripped 7 bases from V and 5 bases from J, with 18 bases between. The germline CDR1 and CDR2 sequences are MNHEY and SMNVEV (reference sequence).